These T cell receptor beta chains were read from a single sample in a study of cytomegalovirus exposure and HLA in healthy donors. The assay was immunoSEQ multiplex PCR, and TCRdb's table has in-frame clones only and misses some. The data contain about 220,000 clones, over 70% of them seen just once; the ten biggest clones take up over 11%. The specimen sequenced was PBMCs. Receptors were obtained from a woman younger than 45 in good health and CMV-seropositive. The CDR3 runs from the conserved cysteine through the conserved F or W. A row's size may be missing; if present it is once, few, many or a size class.

j_call	clone_size	cdr3_length	v_call	cdr3_aa
TRBJ2-1	NA	16	TRBV7-8	CASSRWSKRSYNEQFF
TRBJ1-5	NA	14	TRBV6-1	CASIGRAFNQPQHF
TRBJ1-1	NA	14	TRBV30	CAWSDALGYTEAFF
TRBJ2-3	NA	14	TRBV2	CASTPLANTDTQYF
TRBJ2-7	NA	13	TRBV30	CAWARGTDYEQYF
TRBJ1-5	NA	14	TRBV7-8	CASSFAGDNQPQHF
TRBJ2-2	few	16	TRBV7-9	CASSPRGNANTGELFF
TRBJ1-1	once	15	TRBV25-1	CASSGLAEMNTEAFF
TRBJ2-2	NA	18	TRBV7-6	CASSLAGGLAGATGELFF
TRBJ2-4	once	12	TRBV27	CASSFGGNIQYF
TRBJ1-1	NA	16	TRBV4-3	CASSKGGNLVNTEAFF
TRBJ1-2	NA	14	TRBV15	CATSRTGVRNGYTF
TRBJ1-2	few	13	TRBV4-2	CASSQEEGEGYTF
TRBJ1-4	once	14	TRBV29-1	CSVEVGTGTGKLFF
TRBJ2-1	NA	16	TRBV6-5	CASSYFNRGQGNEQFF
TRBJ2-1	few	17	TRBV4-1	CASRQSYVASSYNEQFF
TRBJ1-5	NA	19	TRBV28	CASSTETGFLRVSNQPQHF
TRBJ1-3	NA	16	TRBV11-2	CASSSWTGPSGNTIYF
TRBJ2-2	NA	18	TRBV7-2	CASSRGLAGEFGSGELFF
TRBJ2-3	NA	17	TRBV10-3	CASGGAASGSVTDTQYF
TRBJ1-2	NA	16	TRBV23-1	CASSQPHRGHVDGYTF
TRBJ2-2	NA	16	TRBV18	CASSPPSQGNTGELFF
TRBJ1-5	NA	14	TRBV28	CASKFEGGYQPQHF
TRBJ2-3	NA	18	TRBV7-9	CASSLAFSSGSSTDTQYF
TRBJ2-3	NA	16	TRBV13	CASSLGLAGSTDTQYF
TRBJ2-3	few	10	TRBV20-1	CSARDSTQYF
TRBJ2-7	NA	15	TRBV27	CASSFSGQGPYEQYF
TRBJ2-7	NA	14	TRBV6-1	CASSEQGQGDEQYF
TRBJ2-2	NA	22	TRBV27	CASSLSRVTGLAGATNTGELFF
TRBJ1-2	NA	13	TRBV28	CASRRTGEGGYTF
TRBJ2-7	once	14	TRBV6-5	CASSRGTSGSRKYF
TRBJ2-3	NA	16	TRBV25-1	CASSVGSGRAQDTQYF